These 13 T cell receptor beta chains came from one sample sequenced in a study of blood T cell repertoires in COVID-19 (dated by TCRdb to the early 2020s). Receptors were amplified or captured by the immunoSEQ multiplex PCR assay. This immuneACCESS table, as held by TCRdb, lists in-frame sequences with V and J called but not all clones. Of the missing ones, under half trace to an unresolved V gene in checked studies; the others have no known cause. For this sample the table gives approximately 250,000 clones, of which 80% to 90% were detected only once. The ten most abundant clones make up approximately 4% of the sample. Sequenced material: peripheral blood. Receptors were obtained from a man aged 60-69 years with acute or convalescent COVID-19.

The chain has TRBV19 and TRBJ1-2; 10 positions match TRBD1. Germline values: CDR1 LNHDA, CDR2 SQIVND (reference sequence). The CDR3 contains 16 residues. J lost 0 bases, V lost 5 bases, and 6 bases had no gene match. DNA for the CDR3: TGTGCCAGTAGTCCAAACGGACAGGGGGCTAACTATGGCTACACCTTC. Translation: CASSPNGQGANYGYTF.

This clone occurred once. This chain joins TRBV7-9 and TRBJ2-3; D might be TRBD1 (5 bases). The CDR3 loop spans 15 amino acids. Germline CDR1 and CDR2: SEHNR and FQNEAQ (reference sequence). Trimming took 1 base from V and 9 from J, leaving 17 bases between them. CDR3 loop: CASSLGGEVWETQYF. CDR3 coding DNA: TGTGCCAGCAGCTTAGGGGGCGAGGTATGGGAAACGCAGTATTTT.

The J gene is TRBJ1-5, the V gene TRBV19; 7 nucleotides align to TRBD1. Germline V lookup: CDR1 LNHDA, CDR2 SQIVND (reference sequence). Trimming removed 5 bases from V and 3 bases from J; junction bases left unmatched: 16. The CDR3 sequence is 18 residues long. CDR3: CASSSSGRGQRFNQPQHF. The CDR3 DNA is TGTGCCAGTAGTTCTAGCGGGCGGGGACAGCGATTCAATCAGCCCCAGCATTTT.

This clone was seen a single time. CDR3 nucleotide sequence: TGTGCCCACAGGCCGGAGTTGGACACCGGGGAGCTGTTTTTT. Its translation is CAHRPELDTGELFF. V gene TRBV10-3 combines with J gene TRBJ2-2; a weak D match, TRBD1 (5 bases). Germline V gives CDR1 ENHRY, CDR2 SYGVKD. The CDR3 runs to 14 residues. Trimming removed 11 bases from V and 3 bases from J, with 16 bases in between.

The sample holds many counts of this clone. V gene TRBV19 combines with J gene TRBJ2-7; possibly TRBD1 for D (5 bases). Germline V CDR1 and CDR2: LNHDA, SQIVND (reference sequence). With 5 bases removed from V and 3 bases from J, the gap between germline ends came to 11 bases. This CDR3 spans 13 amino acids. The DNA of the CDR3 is TGTGCCAGTAGTGGACAAACCGTCTACGAGCAGTACTTC. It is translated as CASSGQTVYEQYF.

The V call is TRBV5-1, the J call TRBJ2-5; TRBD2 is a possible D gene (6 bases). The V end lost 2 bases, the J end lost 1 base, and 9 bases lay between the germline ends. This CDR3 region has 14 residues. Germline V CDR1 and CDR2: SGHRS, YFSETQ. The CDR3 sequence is CASSLLATQETQYF. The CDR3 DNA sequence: TGCGCCAGCAGCTTACTAGCTACCCAAGAGACCCAGTACTTC.

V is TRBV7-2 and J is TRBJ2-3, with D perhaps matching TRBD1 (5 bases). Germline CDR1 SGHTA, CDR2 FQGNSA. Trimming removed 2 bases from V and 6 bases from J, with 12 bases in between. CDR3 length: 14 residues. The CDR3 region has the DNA TGTGCCAGCAGCTTATCGCAGGGTAGTGATACGCAGTATTTT. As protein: CASSLSQGSDTQYF.

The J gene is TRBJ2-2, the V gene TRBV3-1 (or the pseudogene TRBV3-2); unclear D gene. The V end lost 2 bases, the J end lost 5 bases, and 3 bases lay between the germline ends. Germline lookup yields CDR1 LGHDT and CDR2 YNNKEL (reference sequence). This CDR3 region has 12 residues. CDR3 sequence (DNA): TGTGCCAGCAGCCAACAAACCGGGGAGCTGTTTTTT. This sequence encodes CASSQQTGELFF.

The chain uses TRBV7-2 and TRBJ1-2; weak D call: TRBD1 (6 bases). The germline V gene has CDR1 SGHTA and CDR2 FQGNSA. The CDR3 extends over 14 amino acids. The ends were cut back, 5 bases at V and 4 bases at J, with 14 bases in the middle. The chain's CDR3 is CASSLSTGPYGYTF. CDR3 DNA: TGTGCCAGCAGCCTGTCGACAGGACCCTATGGCTACACCTTC.

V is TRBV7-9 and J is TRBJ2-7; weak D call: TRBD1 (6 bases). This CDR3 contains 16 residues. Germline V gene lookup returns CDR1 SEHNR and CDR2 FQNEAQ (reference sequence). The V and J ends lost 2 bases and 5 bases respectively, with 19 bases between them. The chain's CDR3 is CASSLFGLRGADEQYF. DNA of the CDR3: TGTGCCAGCAGCTTATTTGGTCTCAGGGGCGCGGACGAGCAGTACTTC.

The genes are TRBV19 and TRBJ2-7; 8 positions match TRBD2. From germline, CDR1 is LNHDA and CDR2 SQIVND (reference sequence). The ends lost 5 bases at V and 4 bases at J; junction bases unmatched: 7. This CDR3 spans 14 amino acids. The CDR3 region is CASSGRAGGYEQYF. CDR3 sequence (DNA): TGTGCCAGTAGTGGCCGTGCGGGGGGTTACGAGCAGTACTTC.

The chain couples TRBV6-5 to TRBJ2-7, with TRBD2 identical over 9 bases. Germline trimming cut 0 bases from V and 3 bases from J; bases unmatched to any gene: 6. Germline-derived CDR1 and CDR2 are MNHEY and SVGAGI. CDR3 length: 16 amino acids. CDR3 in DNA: TGTGCCAGCAGTTACTCACCTAGCGGGACAGTCTACGAGCAGTACTTC. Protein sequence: CASSYSPSGTVYEQYF.

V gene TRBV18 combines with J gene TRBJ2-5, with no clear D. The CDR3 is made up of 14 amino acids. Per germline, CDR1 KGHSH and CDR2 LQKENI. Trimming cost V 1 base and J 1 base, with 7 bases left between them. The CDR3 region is CASSPRRSQETQYF. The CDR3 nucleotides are TGTGCCAGCTCACCACGGCGGTCCCAAGAGACCCAGTACTTC.